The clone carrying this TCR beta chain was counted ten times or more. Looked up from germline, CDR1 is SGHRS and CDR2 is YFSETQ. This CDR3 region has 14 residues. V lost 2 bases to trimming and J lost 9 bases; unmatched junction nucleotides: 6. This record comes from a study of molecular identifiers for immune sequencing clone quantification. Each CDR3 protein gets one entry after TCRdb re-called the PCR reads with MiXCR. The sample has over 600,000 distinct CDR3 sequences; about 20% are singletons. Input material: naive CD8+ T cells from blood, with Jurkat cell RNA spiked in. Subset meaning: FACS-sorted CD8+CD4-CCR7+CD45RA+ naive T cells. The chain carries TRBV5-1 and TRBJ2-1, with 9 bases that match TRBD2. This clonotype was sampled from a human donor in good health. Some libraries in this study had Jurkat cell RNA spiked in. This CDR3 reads CASSFSSGTGEQFF. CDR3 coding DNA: TGCGCCAGCAGCTTTTCTAGCGGGACGGGTGAGCAGTTCTTC.